Listed below are T cell receptor beta chains from one sample, sequenced in a study of early T cells in non-severe SARS-CoV-2 infection. MiXCR, run by TCRdb on the 5' RACE reads, gives a single entry per CDR3 protein. The sample includes some 80,000 distinct CDR3 sequences, roughly 12% of them seen just once. This sample comprised whole blood, obtained at baseline. These receptors originate from an adult who was a healthcare worker with PCR-confirmed SARS-CoV-2 infection or an uninfected control (not recorded which). The donor label of this sample is uncertain. The CDR3 runs from the conserved cysteine through the conserved F or W. Fields, in order: CDR3 DNA, CDR3 protein, clone size, D gene, V gene, J gene. A D gene is named only where the DNA matches it firmly. Some rows mark clone size as missing; the rest say once, few, many or name a class of expanded clone.

TGTGCCAGCAGTCCCATAGCGGGGGAAACCGGGGAGCTGTTTTTT,CASSPIAGETGELFF,many,TRBD2,TRBV7-3,TRBJ2-2
TGTGCCAGCAGCTTGGACAGCTTTAATGAAAAACTGTTTTTT,CASSLDSFNEKLFF,many,NA,TRBV7-2,TRBJ1-4
TGTGCCAGCAGCTTCCGTTGGCGGGTAGCGGGGAGGACAGATACGCAGTATTTT,CASSFRWRVAGRTDTQYF,NA,TRBD2,TRBV7-2,TRBJ2-3
TGTGCCACACAAAAGCCGGGCACAGATACGCAGTATTTT,CATQKPGTDTQYF,many,NA,TRBV6-5,TRBJ2-3
TGTGCCAGCAGTTTGTCCGGGACAGTTAGAAATCAGCCCCAGCATTTT,CASSLSGTVRNQPQHF,NA,TRBD1,TRBV6-5,TRBJ1-5
TGTGCCAGCAGCCCAACACGGGGCACTGAAGCTTTCTTT,CASSPTRGTEAFF,few,NA,TRBV7-9,TRBJ1-1
TGTGCCAGTAGGGCAACAGGGGCGAGCTCCTACAATGAGCAGTTCTTC,CASRATGASSYNEQFF,many,TRBD1,TRBV19,TRBJ2-1
TGCAGTGCTAGAGGGCCGTCAAGGGGCGGGAGCATTCAGTACTTC,CSARGPSRGGSIQYF,NA,TRBD2,TRBV20-1,TRBJ2-4
TGTGCCAGCAGTTACTCCCCGACCTACAATGAGCAGTTCTTC,CASSYSPTYNEQFF,NA,NA,TRBV6-2/TRBV6-3,TRBJ2-1
TGTGCCACCAGCAGAGATTCTGGGCCAACAGATACGCAGTATTTT,CATSRDSGPTDTQYF,NA,NA,TRBV15,TRBJ2-3
TGCGCCAGCAGCCAAGACAGGGGCACCGAGCAGTACTTC,CASSQDRGTEQYF,NA,NA,TRBV4-1,TRBJ2-7
TGTGCCAGCAGCGCCGAACCGGGCCCTGGCGACACTGAAGCTTTCTTT,CASSAEPGPGDTEAFF,few,NA,TRBV9,TRBJ1-1
TGTGCCAGCAGCTCAGCGGAGACTGGCGGGAGTGGTACAGATACGCAGTATTTT,CASSSAETGGSGTDTQYF,NA,TRBD2,TRBV28,TRBJ2-3
TGTGCCAGCAGGAGAACAGGGGTCGAGCAGTACTTC,CASRRTGVEQYF,few,TRBD1,TRBV2,TRBJ2-7
TGCGCCAGCAGCGTAATCGGGACAGTCAGGAGTGAAGCTTTCTTT,CASSVIGTVRSEAFF,few,TRBD1,TRBV5-1,TRBJ1-1